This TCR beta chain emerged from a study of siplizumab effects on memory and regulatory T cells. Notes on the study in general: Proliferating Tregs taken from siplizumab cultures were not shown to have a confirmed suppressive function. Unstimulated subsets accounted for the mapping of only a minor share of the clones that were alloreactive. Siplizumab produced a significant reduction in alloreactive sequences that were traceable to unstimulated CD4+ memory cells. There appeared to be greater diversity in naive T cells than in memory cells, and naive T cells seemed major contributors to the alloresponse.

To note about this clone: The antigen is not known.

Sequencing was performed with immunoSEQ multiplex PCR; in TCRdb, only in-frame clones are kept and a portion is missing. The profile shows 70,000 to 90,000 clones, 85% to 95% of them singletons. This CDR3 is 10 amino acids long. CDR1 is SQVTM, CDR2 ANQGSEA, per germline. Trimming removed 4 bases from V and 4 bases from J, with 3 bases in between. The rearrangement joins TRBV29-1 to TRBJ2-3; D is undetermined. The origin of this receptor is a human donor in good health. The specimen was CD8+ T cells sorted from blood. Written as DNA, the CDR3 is TGCAGCGTTGGGGCAGATACGCAGTATTTT. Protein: CSVGADTQYF.